What follows describes a single TCR beta chain. Its cognate antigen is unknown. The authors ran a second PCR of 7 to 11 cycles using a sample-barcoded 5' primer and a J-beta primer mix. In TCRdb, the 5' RACE reads were re-called with MiXCR into one record per CDR3 protein. The sample shows 550,000 to 800,000 distinct CDR3 sequences, less than 40% of them seen only once. Per sample, a minimum of 6.5 million PBMCs were isolated. No fewer than 5.5 micrograms of total RNA were isolated from every sample. This specimen comes from a study of blood T cells in healthy people across ages. Study summary: Template switching retrieved approximately one barcoded beta molecule for each two T cells. Study-level points and caveats: Naive T cell percentage and TCR beta diversity correlated strongly.

Germline assignment: CDR1 SQVTM and CDR2 ANQGSEA. The germline V and J ends were trimmed by 7 bases and 9 bases, with 18 bases remaining between them. This CDR3 has 12 amino acids. The receptor was derived from a woman aged 80 or over in good health. The genes are TRBV29-1 and TRBJ1-1; D is uncertain. The sequenced material came from blood. The CDR3 sequence is CSAHYLDKKAFF. Here the CDR3 DNA reads TGCAGCGCCCATTACCTCGACAAGAAAGCTTTCTTT.